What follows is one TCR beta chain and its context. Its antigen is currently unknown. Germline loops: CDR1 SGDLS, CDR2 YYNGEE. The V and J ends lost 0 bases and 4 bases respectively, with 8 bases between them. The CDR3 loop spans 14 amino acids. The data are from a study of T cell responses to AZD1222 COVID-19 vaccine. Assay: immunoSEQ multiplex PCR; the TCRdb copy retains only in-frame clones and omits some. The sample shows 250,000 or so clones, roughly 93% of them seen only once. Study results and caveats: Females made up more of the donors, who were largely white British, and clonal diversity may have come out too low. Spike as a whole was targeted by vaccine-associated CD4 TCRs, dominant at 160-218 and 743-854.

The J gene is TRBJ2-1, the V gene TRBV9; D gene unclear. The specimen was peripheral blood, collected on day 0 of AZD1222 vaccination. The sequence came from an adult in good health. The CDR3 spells CASSVESDYNEQFF. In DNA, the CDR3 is TGTGCCAGCAGCGTAGAGTCAGATTACAATGAGCAGTTCTTC.